This T cell receptor beta chain came from a study of beta chain features in type 1 diabetes. Notes on the study in general: Researchers reported that naive, central memory and Treg TCRB repertoires appeared more similar in patients than in healthy donors. Since sequencing was performed on cDNA, cells with high TCR expression could be over-represented. Shorter TCRB CDR3s, moderately but significantly so, were found in Type 1 diabetes patients in all four CD4+ subsets.

TCRB transcripts that were expressed got sequenced, as all of the isolated RNA had been reverse transcribed. Sequencing used immunoSEQ multiplex PCR; TCRdb keeps in-frame clones, though not all of them. Counted here are about 330,000 clones, 11% occurring once; the ten biggest clones make up around 0.015%. This clone turned up a few times. The antigen is not known. The sequencing sample was made of naive CD4+ T cells from blood. The clonotype originates from a woman aged 25 to 39 in good health.

CDR3 coding DNA: TGTGCCAGCAGCCAAGTCCCGGGAGAGATCAATGAGCAGTTCTTC. The encoded protein is CASSQVPGEINEQFF. This rearrangement joins TRBV14 to TRBJ2-1, with a tentative D call TRBD2 (6 bases). Germline assignment: CDR1 SGHDN and CDR2 FVKESK. The V gene lost 1 base and the J gene lost 6 bases, with 13 bases spanning the gap. The CDR3 is 15 residues long.